Listed here is a single TCR beta chain. What it recognizes is unknown. The read terminates 3 residues ahead of where the CDR3 ends, so the germline J gene completes it. TCRdb's copy holds only in-frame clones and misses some; the assay was immunoSEQ multiplex PCR. The table lists 25,000 or so clones. This record comes from a study of T cells in women clearing cervical HPV infection. Study background: With HLA typing for only a few women, HLA confounding remains possible. Broader study findings: T-cell numbers per sample were unknown and may explain richness differences. Controls had more TRBV6-7 (0.16%) than cases (around 0.11%).

The CDR3 contains 15 residues. Germline CDR1 and CDR2: MNHEY and SVGEGT. The V and J ends lost 0 bases and 4 bases respectively, with 12 bases between them. MY09/MY11 PCR detected cervical HPV DNA; dot-blot assigned genotypes. Sequenced sample: blood buffy coat. V and J are TRBV6-2 or TRBV6-3 and TRBJ1-1; a weak D match, TRBD1 (5 bases). The receptor's source is a woman aged 18 to 75 with a cervical HPV16 infection that either progressed to CIN3+ or cleared (not recorded which). The CDR3 sequence is CASSYSTLGGTEAFF. The DNA read from the CDR3 is TGTGCCAGCAGTTACTCGACCCTGGGGGGCACTGAA.